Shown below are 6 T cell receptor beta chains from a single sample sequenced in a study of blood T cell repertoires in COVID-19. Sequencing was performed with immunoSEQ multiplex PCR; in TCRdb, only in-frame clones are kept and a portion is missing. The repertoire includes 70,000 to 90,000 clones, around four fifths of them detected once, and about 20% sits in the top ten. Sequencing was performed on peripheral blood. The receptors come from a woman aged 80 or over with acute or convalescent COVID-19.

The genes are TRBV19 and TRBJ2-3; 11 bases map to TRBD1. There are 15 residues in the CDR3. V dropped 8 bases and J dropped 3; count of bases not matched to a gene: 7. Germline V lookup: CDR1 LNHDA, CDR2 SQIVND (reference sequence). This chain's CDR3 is CASGLGTGGTDTQYF. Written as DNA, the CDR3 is TGTGCCAGTGGCCTAGGGACAGGGGGTACAGATACGCAGTATTTT. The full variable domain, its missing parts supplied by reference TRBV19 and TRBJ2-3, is DGGITQSPKYLFRKEGQNVTLSCEQNLNHDAMYWYRQDPGQGLRLIYYSQIVNDFQKGDIAEGYSVSREKKESFPLTVTSAQKNPTAFYLCASGLGTGGTDTQYFGPGTRLTVL.

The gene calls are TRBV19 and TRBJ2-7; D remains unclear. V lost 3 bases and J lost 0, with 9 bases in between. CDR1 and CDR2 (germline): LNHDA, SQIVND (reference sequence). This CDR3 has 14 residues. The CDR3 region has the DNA TGTGCCAGTAGTATGGGCTTGGACTCCTACGAGCAGTACTTC. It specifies CASSMGLDSYEQYF.

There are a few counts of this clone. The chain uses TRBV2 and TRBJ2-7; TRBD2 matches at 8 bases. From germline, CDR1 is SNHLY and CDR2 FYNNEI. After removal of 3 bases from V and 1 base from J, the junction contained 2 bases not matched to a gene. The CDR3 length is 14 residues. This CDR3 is CASSEREVSYEQYF. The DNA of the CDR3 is TGTGCCAGCAGTGAGCGGGAGGTTTCCTACGAGCAGTACTTC.

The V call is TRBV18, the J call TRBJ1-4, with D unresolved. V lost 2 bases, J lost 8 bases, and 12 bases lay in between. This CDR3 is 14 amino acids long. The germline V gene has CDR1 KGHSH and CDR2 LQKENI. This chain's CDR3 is CASSPSRAGEKLFF. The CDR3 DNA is TGTGCCAGCTCACCAAGCCGGGCGGGCGAAAAACTGTTTTTT. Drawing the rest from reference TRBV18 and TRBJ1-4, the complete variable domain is NAGVMQNPRHLVRRRGQEARLRCSPMKGHSHVYWYRQLPEEGLKFMVYLQKENIIDESGMPKERFSAEFPKEGPSILRIQQVVRGDSAAYFCASSPSRAGEKLFFGSGTQLSVL.

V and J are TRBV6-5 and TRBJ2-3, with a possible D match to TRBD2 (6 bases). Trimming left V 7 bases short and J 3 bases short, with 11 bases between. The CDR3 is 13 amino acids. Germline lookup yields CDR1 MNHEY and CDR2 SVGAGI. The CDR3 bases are TGTGCCAGCACCGACGGGGGTACAGATACGCAGTATTTT. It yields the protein CASTDGGTDTQYF.

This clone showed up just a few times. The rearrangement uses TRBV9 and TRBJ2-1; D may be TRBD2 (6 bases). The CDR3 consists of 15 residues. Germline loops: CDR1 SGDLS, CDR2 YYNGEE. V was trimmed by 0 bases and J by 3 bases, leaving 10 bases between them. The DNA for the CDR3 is TGTGCCAGCAGCGTAGGGACTACCATCTACAATGAGCAGTTCTTC. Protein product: CASSVGTTIYNEQFF.